This T cell receptor beta chain emerged from a study of blood T cell repertoires in COVID-19. The CDR3 runs 18 residues. V lost 2 bases, J lost 3 bases, and 22 bases lay in between. Germline lookup yields CDR1 SGHTA and CDR2 FQGNSA. Measured with immunoSEQ multiplex PCR; TCRdb has only the in-frame clones, and not every one. The sample shows approximately 310,000 clones, 80% to 90% of them seen only once. Sequenced input: peripheral blood. V gene TRBV7-2 combines with J gene TRBJ1-1; D is undetermined. The TCR sequence derives from a woman aged 45-65 years who had recovered from COVID-19. CDR3 loop: CASSLILGPDWEDTEAFF. The CDR3 DNA follows: TGTGCCAGCAGCTTAATTCTTGGGCCAGACTGGGAGGACACTGAAGCTTTCTTT.